These 17 T cell receptor beta chains came from one sample sequenced in a study of T cells in Graves' hyperthyroidism and ophthalmopathy. What was amplified from RNA transcripts were TCR beta CDR3 regions. First-round RT-PCR of the TCR CDR3 relied on the HTBI primer set. TCRdb reanalysed the multiplex PCR reads using MiXCR and keeps one entry per CDR3 protein. The sample contains almost 350,000 distinct CDR3 sequences, 15% to 20% of which appear only once. Sequenced sample: blood. These receptors originate from a woman aged 40 to 50 with Graves' ophthalmopathy.

This clonotype was counted many times. The chain uses TRBV6-5 and TRBJ2-5, with 13 bases lining up with TRBD2. Per germline, CDR1 MNHEY and CDR2 SVGAGI. The CDR3 runs 16 residues. After removal of 6 bases from V and 4 bases from J, the junction contained 8 bases not matched to a gene. DNA for the CDR3: TGTGCCAGCAGCTTCACTAGCGGGAGGGCCCGAGAGACCCAGTACTTC. Its translation: CASSFTSGRARETQYF.

As concerns this clonotype: Relative to the germline gene, one junction end is altered; a read error may explain this. The chain carries TRBV6-2 or TRBV6-3 and TRBJ1-5, with a weak D call TRBD1 (6 bases). In germline, CDR1 is MNHEY, CDR2 SVGEGT. This CDR3 has 15 residues. The CDR3 region has the DNA TGTGCCAGCAGGATACCGGTACAGGGCAATCAGCCCCAGCTTTTT. It translates to CASRIPVQGNQPQLF.

This clonotype was counted many times. The V gene is TRBV28, the J gene TRBJ2-7; D uncertain. CDR3 length: 11 amino acids. Germline values: CDR1 MDHEN, CDR2 SYDVKM. V shed 10 bases and J shed 3 bases, with 10 bases lying between them. Here the CDR3 DNA reads TGTGCCATTTCCGACGGCTACGAGCAGTACTTC. Its protein product is CAISDGYEQYF.

This clonotype came up a few times. The V and J genes are TRBV4-1 and TRBJ1-5, with a weak D call TRBD1 (5 bases). Germline V gene sequence: CDR1 MGHRA, CDR2 YSYEKL. This CDR3 has 16 amino acids. Trimming removed 1 base from V and 3 bases from J, with 13 bases in between. The CDR3 DNA is TGCGCCAGCAGCCAAGTTGCAGGGAGGGTCAATCAGCCCCAGCATTTT. It translates to CASSQVAGRVNQPQHF.

This clonotype was picked up many times. This chain uses TRBV20-1 with TRBJ2-1; 7 bases are shared with TRBD1. This CDR3 comprises 14 residues. The germline CDR1 and CDR2 sequences are DFQATT and SNEGSKA (reference sequence). After removal of 2 bases from V and 3 bases from J, the junction contained 4 bases not matched to a gene. CDR3 amino acids: CSARWAGGYNEQFF. The DNA for the CDR3 is TGCAGTGCTAGATGGGCAGGGGGCTACAATGAGCAGTTCTTC.

This clonotype was detected many times. The V call is TRBV4-1, the J call TRBJ2-7, with D perhaps being TRBD1 or TRBD2 (5 bases each). The V gene's germline CDR1 is MGHRA and CDR2 YSYEKL. V lost 4 bases to trimming and J lost 2 bases, with 21 bases between them. The CDR3 consists of 17 residues. CDR3 coding DNA: TGCGCCAGCAGCCTCTTGCTGGGGGACCCCCCCACCTACGAGCAGTACTTC. This sequence encodes CASSLLLGDPPTYEQYF.

Points on this clonotype: At one end the junction does not follow the germline gene, possibly because of a read error. The rearrangement joins TRBV7-7 to TRBJ2-5, with 8 positions matching TRBD2. The length of the CDR3 is 18 residues. The germline V gene has CDR1 SSHAT and CDR2 FNYEAQ (reference sequence). CDR3 region: CASSLGPRGSGNQETQYF. The CDR3 DNA is TGTGCTAGCAGCTTAGGCCCACGGGGTAGCGGGAACCAAGAGACCCAGTACTTC.

The gene calls are TRBV12-5 and TRBJ1-1; TRBD1 might be the D (5 bases). Germline CDR1 LGHNT, CDR2 FRNRAP. The CDR3 runs 15 residues. In nucleotides, the CDR3 is TGTGGTGGTGGTTTGGTAGACAGCCCTAGCACTGAAGCTTTCTTT. Translated: CGGGLVDSPSTEAFF.

This clonotype was detected many times. This chain links TRBV12-3 or TRBV12-4 with TRBJ1-1; D gene unclear. The CDR3 has 13 residues. The ends were cut back, 0 bases at V and 0 bases at J, with 2 bases in the middle. CDR3 loop: CASSLALNTEAFF. The CDR3 DNA reads as TGTGCCAGCAGTTTAGCCCTGAACACTGAAGCTTTCTTT.

This clonotype was counted at least ten times. V is TRBV4-2 and J is TRBJ2-7, with D possibly matching TRBD1 (5 bases). The CDR3 is 16 amino acids. Trimming shortened V by 3 bases and J by 7 bases, and 22 bases separated the two germline ends. CDR1 and CDR2 (germline): LGHNA, YNFKEQ. CDR3 nucleotides: TGTGCCAGCAGCCAGGCTCTTTTTGGGGCCCAATTAGAGCAGTACTTC. Translating gives CASSQALFGAQLEQYF.

This clonotype was counted many times. V is TRBV6-5 and J is TRBJ1-2; possible D gene TRBD1, 5 bases. CDR1 is MNHEY, CDR2 SVGAGI, per germline. The V end lost 0 bases, the J end lost 7 bases, and 9 bases lay between the germline ends. The CDR3 covers 13 residues. The CDR3 region has the DNA TGTGCCAGCAGTTACTCAGGGGAGGGTGGCTACACCTTC. It translates to CASSYSGEGGYTF.

The sample holds many counts of this clonotype. The V gene is TRBV12-3 or TRBV12-4, the J gene TRBJ1-2, with D perhaps TRBD1 (5 bases). There are 13 residues in the CDR3. Trimming took 6 bases from V and 8 from J, leaving 16 bases between them. The CDR3 bases are TGTGCCAGCAGCCCCTCGAGGGGCTGGGGCTACACCTTC. This codes for CASSPSRGWGYTF.

The genes are TRBV6-5 and TRBJ2-7, with D unclear. V was shortened by 4 bases and J by 6 bases, with 13 bases between the two germline ends. This CDR3 spans 13 amino acids. Germline CDR1 is MNHEY and CDR2 is SVGAGI. The CDR3 reads CASSLSGASEQYF. The CDR3 nucleotides are TGTGCCAGCAGTTTATCGGGCGCCTCCGAGCAGTACTTC.

The table lists this clonotype with many counts. The chain carries TRBV7-6 and TRBJ2-2, with 8 bases aligning to TRBD2. Germline CDR1 and CDR2: SGHVS and FNYEAQ. The ends lost 6 bases at V and 1 base at J; junction bases unmatched: 4. The CDR3 consists of 15 residues. The CDR3 here is CASRDGGENTGELFF. CDR3 sequence (DNA): TGTGCCAGCAGAGACGGGGGGGAGAACACCGGGGAGCTGTTTTTT.

This clonotype was seen at least ten times. V and J are TRBV15 and TRBJ1-6; TRBD1 aligns across 7 bases. CDR1 LNHNV and CDR2 YYDKDF come from the germline V gene (reference sequence). The trim removed 0 bases at V and 8 bases at J, leaving 4 bases unmatched. CDR3 length: 15 residues. CDR3 residues: CATSREDRVYSPLHF. In DNA, the CDR3 is TGTGCCACCAGCAGAGAAGACAGGGTGTATTCACCCCTCCACTTT.

A remark on this clonotype: This may come from a read error, since a much larger clone is one base off. This chain links TRBV19 with TRBJ1-5; D is unclear. This CDR3 spans 13 amino acids. CDR1 is LNHDA, CDR2 SQIVND, per germline (reference sequence). CDR3 DNA: TGTGCCAGTAAGGGTACAGATCATCAGCCCCAGCCTTTT. This encodes CASKGTDHQPQPF.

The chain links TRBV11-2 to TRBJ2-5, with D perhaps assigned TRBD1 or TRBD2 (5 bases each). Trimming took 2 bases from V and 5 from J, leaving 18 bases between them. This CDR3 is built from 16 residues. Germline V CDR1 and CDR2: SGHAT, FQNNGV. The CDR3 here is CASSLRSGAPGETQYF. The CDR3 coding sequence is TGTGCCAGCAGCTTACGGTCCGGGGCACCGGGTGAGACCCAGTACTTC.